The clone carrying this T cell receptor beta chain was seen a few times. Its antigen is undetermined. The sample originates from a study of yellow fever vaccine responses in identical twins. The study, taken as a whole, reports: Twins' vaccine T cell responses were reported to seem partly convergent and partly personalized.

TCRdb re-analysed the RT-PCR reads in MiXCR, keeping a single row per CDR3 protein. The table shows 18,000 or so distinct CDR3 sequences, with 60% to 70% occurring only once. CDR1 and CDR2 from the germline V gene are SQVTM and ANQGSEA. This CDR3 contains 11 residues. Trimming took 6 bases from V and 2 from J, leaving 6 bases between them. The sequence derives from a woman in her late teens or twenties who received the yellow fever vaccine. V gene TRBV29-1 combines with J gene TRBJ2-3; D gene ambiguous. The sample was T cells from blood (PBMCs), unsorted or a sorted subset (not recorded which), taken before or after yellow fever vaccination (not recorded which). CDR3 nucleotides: TGCAGCGTCGTAGCCACAGATACGCAGTATTTT. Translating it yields CSVVATDTQYF.